This record concerns one T cell receptor (beta chain) sequence. What it binds is unknown. Germline lookup yields CDR1 LGHNT and CDR2 FRNRAP. The CDR3 has 13 residues. Unmatched junction bases numbered 7, after V lost 5 bases and J lost 9 bases. The donors were part of the validation cohort of 120 subjects. That cohort was separate from the first cohort, which comprised about 730 subjects. This sample stems from a study of cytomegalovirus exposure and HLA in healthy donors. Study details: The platform used for the roughly 130 validation repertoires matched that of the 600 to 800 first-cohort repertoires, a later analysis reported.

Study-level results: For most TCR sequences rarity was the rule, although some public TCRs occurred in many donors. As confirmed in vitro, three CMV-associated chains were specific for CMV antigens.

This table comes from immunoSEQ multiplex PCR, and its TCRdb copy is limited to in-frame clones, with some not included. This table holds about 88,000 clones, 84% found once. This chain links TRBV12-5 with TRBJ2-3; 8 bases are a match to TRBD2. Sequencing was done on a sample of PBMCs. The TCR sequence derives from a woman aged 18-30 years in good health and CMV-seropositive. CDR3 sequence (DNA): TGTGCTAGTGGTCCAAATAGCGGGGACACGCAGTATTTT. Its protein product is CASGPNSGDTQYF. The whole variable domain, remainder taken from reference TRBV12-5 and TRBJ2-3, is DARVTQTPRHKVTEMGQEVTMRCQPILGHNTVFWYRQTMMQGLELLAYFRNRAPLDDSGMPKDRFSAEMPDATLATLKIQPSEPRDSAVYFCASGPNSGDTQYFGPGTRLTVL.